Here is one T cell receptor beta chain with its context. Antigen specificity is unknown. This table comes from immunoSEQ multiplex PCR, and its TCRdb copy is limited to in-frame clones, with some not included. The sample includes some 150,000 clones, less than 95% of them seen just once. The source of the sample is a study of T cell responses to AZD1222 COVID-19 vaccine. Study-wide background: Doses given second, at about 4 or about 12 weeks, were pooled.

Trimming left V 5 bases short and J 1 base short, with 9 bases between. The CDR3 length is 14 residues. The V gene's germline CDR1 is SQVTM and CDR2 ANQGSEA. Study observations and caveats: A reported finding is that nearly half of spike-specific TCRs target unmutated variant regions. White British donors predominated, females outnumbered males, and clonal diversity was possibly underestimated. Among vaccine-associated CD4 TCRs, coverage spanned spike, with dominance at 160-218 and 743-854.

The material sequenced was peripheral blood, taken on day 0 of AZD1222 vaccination. This receptor was taken from an adult in good health. The gene calls are TRBV29-1 and TRBJ2-6; tentative D call: TRBD1 (5 bases). CDR3 residues: CSVRDSSGANVLTF. CDR3 nucleotide sequence: TGCAGCGTTAGAGACAGTTCTGGGGCCAACGTCCTGACTTTC.